A selection of T cell receptor beta chains follows, all from one sample in a study of T cells in Graves' hyperthyroidism and ophthalmopathy. TCRdb used MiXCR to reprocess the multiplex PCR reads, holding one entry per CDR3 protein. Of around 600,000 distinct CDR3 sequences listed, 15% to 17% are singletons. Source material: blood. The receptors derive from a woman aged 30 to 39 with Graves' hyperthyroidism. The CDR3 runs from the conserved cysteine through the conserved F or W. Fields, in order: V gene, J gene, CDR3 protein.

TRBV7-9	TRBJ2-7	CASSFNQESTGEQYF
TRBV12-3/TRBV12-4	TRBJ2-7	CASSSGFYEQYF
TRBV7-9	TRBJ2-5	CASSLFLGRAETQYF
TRBV27	TRBJ2-2	CASSSPNTRTDYTGELFF
TRBV20-1	TRBJ2-5	CSASGSIETQYF
TRBV20-1	TRBJ2-1	CSAAEGQGVGNEQFF
TRBV24-1	TRBJ1-1	CATAGGASGVEAFF
TRBV12-3/TRBV12-4	TRBJ2-3	CASHPLAGEDTQYF
TRBV4-3	TRBJ2-7	CASSQEFPGQGYEQYF
TRBV29-1	TRBJ2-7	CSVEGGQAYEQYF
TRBV6-5	TRBJ2-7	CASSYRASSGSSYEQYF
TRBV20-1	TRBJ2-1	CSARVSGRAGDNEQFF
TRBV2	TRBJ1-6	CASTIVQANSPLHF
TRBV28	TRBJ1-5	CASSSAGSPRGNQPQHF
TRBV2	TRBJ2-1	CAVEVTSGTSSYNEQFF
TRBV7-3	TRBJ2-1	CASSLGGGLEQFF
TRBV28	TRBJ2-1	CASSRRRGPYNEQFF
TRBV24-1	TRBJ2-1	CATSDHTRISYNEQFF
TRBV11-2	TRBJ2-5	CASSLSRPQETQYF
TRBV28	TRBJ2-5	CAAGPPDQETQYF
TRBV6-5	TRBJ2-7	CASSYSRFSHEQYF
TRBV7-3	TRBJ2-2	CASSLMGVAGELFF
TRBV12-3/TRBV12-4	TRBJ2-1	CASRQSGRVNEQFF
TRBV11-3	TRBJ2-7	CASSFLRDTEQYF
TRBV28	TRBJ2-7	CASSHPPGFEQYF
TRBV10-3	TRBJ2-1	CAITAGGEQFF
TRBV29-1	TRBJ2-1	CSVDWGGDEQFF
TRBV27	TRBJ2-7	CASSSPLSYEQYF
TRBV19	TRBJ2-2	CASSIVAREDTGELFF
TRBV20-1	TRBJ2-2	CSARQESNTGELFF
TRBV4-3	NA	CASSLGQGVAYEQFF
TRBV7-3	TRBJ2-1	CASSLMPTSGYNEQFF
TRBV7-9	TRBJ1-2	CASSPDRAVYGYTF
TRBV27	TRBJ2-7	CASSLSFPPYEQYF
TRBV28	TRBJ1-1	CASSALGAWDTEAFF
TRBV11-1	TRBJ2-2	CASSLLGPGSTGELFF
TRBV7-3	TRBJ2-3	CASSLSGTTADTQYF
TRBV29-1	TRBJ2-5	CSVASPSGTQYF
TRBV30	TRBJ2-1	CAWSAVNEQFF
TRBV6-1	TRBJ1-5	CASSDRQGPQPQHF
TRBV24-1	TRBJ2-3	CATSGWTGTDTQYF
TRBV5-1	TRBJ2-4	CASSWSINLAKNIQYF
TRBV28	TRBJ1-5	CASSLVPQFLGGQPQHF
TRBV19	TRBJ1-1	CASTKLPLNEAFF
TRBV30	TRBJ2-1	CAWSVAPSGHNEQFF
TRBV5-1	TRBJ1-6	CASSFDPGTSYNSPLHF
TRBV6-1	TRBJ2-7	CASSERVAGIAYEQYF
TRBV11-3	TRBJ2-3	CASSLDGQREGDTQYF
TRBV7-2	TRBJ2-1	CASSVSGSRKLNEQFF
TRBV6-1	TRBJ1-1	CASSVGRRGNTEAFF
TRBV2	TRBJ1-1	CASSLDTGTEAFF
TRBV7-2	TRBJ1-1	CASSLAQNTEAFF
TRBV12-3/TRBV12-4	TRBJ1-5	CASSSTGGRQPQHF
TRBV6-5	TRBJ2-7	CASSYPRGQYEQYF
TRBV27	TRBJ2-1	CASKVAGGSYNEQFF
TRBV6-2/TRBV6-3	TRBJ1-5	CASRRQANQPQHF
TRBV6-1	TRBJ1-2	CASGQSNYGYTF
TRBV30	TRBJ2-7	CAWSPTHALGEQYF